Listed below are T cell receptor beta chains from one sample, sequenced in a study of beta chain features in type 1 diabetes. The method was immunoSEQ multiplex PCR; TCRdb's version includes in-frame clones alone and lacks a portion of them. The table records 200,000 to 250,000 clones, approximately 10% of them present only once. The sequencing input was central memory CD4+ T cells from blood. These receptors originate from a man between 18 and 35 years old in good health. CDR3s include the opening cysteine and the closing phenylalanine or tryptophan. The order of the fields is V gene, clone size, CDR3 protein. Size is omitted from some rows. Given values are once, few, many or a class for expanded clones.

>TRBV5-6|many
CASSLGTSGRAPAQYF
>TRBV29-1|-
CSVEKDTKNTEAFF
>TRBV6-1|-
CASSERIKDTQYF
>TRBV25-1|-
CASRLTGASTDTQYF
>TRBV7-2|few
CASSPKLAGRDTGELFF
>TRBV7-2|-
CATTSFGEQFF
>TRBV5-1|few
CASSFSRNNEQFF
>TRBV11-3|-
CASSSGLARDTQYF
>TRBV5-6|few
CASSLSLSALGDEQFF
>TRBV11-3|few
CASSLGSQASTDTQYF
>TRBV5-4|-
CASAGLAGENHEQFF
>TRBV7-8|-
CASSSTGGNGLAGGNEQFF
>TRBV5-1|-
CASSRLGGLNEQFF
>TRBV18|few
CASSPHEKLAEQYF
>TRBV19|-
CASSIAAAEQETQYF
>TRBV5-1|-
CASSSLGTSNTGELFF
>TRBV20-1|many
CSAGTDYGYTF
>TRBV7-6|few
CASSSQPGLEAEQYF
>TRBV5-4|-
CASSSTSGRLNEQFF
>TRBV9|-
CASSPTGLTSGANVLTF
>TRBV10-3|-
CAISEPGQGASYEQYF
>TRBV30|few
CAWSDSSSSGRDEQFF
>TRBV7-6|-
CASSRAPGPSRYEQYF
>TRBV10-3|-
CAIMEGANEKLFF
>TRBV6-5|once
CASSYGTGGQPQHF
>TRBV7-2|few
CASSPEAGRGLQEQFF
>TRBV7-3|many
CASSLTLAGVNEQFF
>TRBV7-6|few
CASSLDRTSGSTDTQYF
>TRBV29-1|few
CSVGAGVSYNEQFF
>TRBV7-2|few
CATTLGDSYEQYF
>TRBV6-1|few
CASRRDRESYEQYF